The clone carrying this T cell receptor beta chain was detected ten times or more. Its antigen remains unknown. This specimen comes from a study of T cell repertoires in cytomegalovirus infection. Study-level points and caveats: The ex vivo response was dominated by HLA-C-restricted CMV-specific TCR beta clonotypes.

TCRdb re-called the reads with MiXCR, one entry per CDR3 protein. Among approximately 500,000 distinct CDR3 sequences, around 10% were seen once, and the ten largest hold about a tenth. The source of this sequence is a human donor in good health (CMV status not recorded). Some clones in this sample may be carry-over from other donors' samples. The sample taken for sequencing was PBMCs.

The CDR3 DNA sequence: TGTGCCAGCAGTTTATTTGGACAGGGGGCTTGGGAGCAGTACTTC. Translating it yields CASSLFGQGAWEQYF. The rearrangement joins TRBV28 to TRBJ2-7; 11 bases agree with TRBD1. The CDR3 consists of 15 residues. Germline CDR1 reads MDHEN; CDR2 reads SYDVKM. J gave up 7 bases and V 1 base, and 6 bases lay outside the gene matches.